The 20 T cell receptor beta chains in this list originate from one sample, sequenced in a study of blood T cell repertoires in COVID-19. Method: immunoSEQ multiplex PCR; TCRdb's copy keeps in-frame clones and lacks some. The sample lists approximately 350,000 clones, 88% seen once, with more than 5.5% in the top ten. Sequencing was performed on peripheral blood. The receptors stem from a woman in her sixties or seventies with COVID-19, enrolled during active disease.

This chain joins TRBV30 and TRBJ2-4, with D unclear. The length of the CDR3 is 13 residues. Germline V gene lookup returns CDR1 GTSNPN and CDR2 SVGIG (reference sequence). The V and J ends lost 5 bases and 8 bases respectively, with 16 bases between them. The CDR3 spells CAWLPRGSYIQYF. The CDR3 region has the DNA TGTGCCTGGCTCCCCCGAGGCAGTTACATTCAGTACTTC.

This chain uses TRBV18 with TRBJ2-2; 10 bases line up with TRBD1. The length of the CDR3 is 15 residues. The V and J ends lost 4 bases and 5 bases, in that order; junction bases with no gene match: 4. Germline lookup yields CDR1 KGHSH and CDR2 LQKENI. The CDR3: CASSLRDRGTGELFF. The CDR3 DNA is TGTGCCAGCTCACTCCGGGACAGGGGAACCGGGGAGCTGTTTTTT.

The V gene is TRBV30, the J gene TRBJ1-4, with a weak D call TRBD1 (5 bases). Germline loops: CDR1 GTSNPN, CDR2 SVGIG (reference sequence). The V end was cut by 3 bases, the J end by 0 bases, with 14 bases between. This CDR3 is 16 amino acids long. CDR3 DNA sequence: TGTGCCTGGAGCGGTGACAGTGGTGCAACTAATGAAAAACTGTTTTTT. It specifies CAWSGDSGATNEKLFF.

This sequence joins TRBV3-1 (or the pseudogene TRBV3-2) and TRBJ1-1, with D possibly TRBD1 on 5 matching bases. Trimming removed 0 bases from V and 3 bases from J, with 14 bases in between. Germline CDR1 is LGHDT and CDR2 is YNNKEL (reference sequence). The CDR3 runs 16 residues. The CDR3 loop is CASSQEKDITYTEAFF. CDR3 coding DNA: TGTGCCAGCAGCCAAGAGAAGGACATCACTTACACTGAAGCTTTCTTT.

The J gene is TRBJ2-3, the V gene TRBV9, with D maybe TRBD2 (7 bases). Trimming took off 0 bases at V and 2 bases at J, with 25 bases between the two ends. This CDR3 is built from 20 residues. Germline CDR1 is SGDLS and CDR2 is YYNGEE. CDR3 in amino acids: CASSVDGWGGGTLTTDTQYF. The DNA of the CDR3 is TGTGCCAGCAGCGTAGATGGTTGGGGCGGGGGCACATTAACCACAGATACGCAGTATTTT.

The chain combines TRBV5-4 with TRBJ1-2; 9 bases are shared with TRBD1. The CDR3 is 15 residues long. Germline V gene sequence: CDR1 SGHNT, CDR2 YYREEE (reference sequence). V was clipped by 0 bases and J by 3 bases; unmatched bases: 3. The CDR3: CASSLGQGGYYGYTF. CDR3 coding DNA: TGTGCCAGCAGCTTGGGACAGGGGGGGTACTATGGCTACACCTTC.

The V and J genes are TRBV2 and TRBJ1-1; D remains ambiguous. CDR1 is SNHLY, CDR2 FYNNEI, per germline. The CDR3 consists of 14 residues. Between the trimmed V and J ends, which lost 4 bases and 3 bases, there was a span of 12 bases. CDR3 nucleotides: TGTGCCAGCAGTGTTGAGGAGAAATACACTGAAGCTTTCTTT. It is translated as CASSVEEKYTEAFF.

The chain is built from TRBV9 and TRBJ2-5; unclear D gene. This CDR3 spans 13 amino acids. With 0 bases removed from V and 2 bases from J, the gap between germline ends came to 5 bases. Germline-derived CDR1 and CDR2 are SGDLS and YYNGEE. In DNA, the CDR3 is TGTGCCAGCAGCGTAGCGGGTCAAGAGACCCAGTACTTC. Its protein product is CASSVAGQETQYF.

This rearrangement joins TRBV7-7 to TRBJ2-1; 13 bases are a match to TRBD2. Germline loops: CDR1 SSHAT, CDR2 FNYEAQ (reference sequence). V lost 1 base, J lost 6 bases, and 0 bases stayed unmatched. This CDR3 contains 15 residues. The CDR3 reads CASSLGTSGGNEQFF. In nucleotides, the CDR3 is TGTGCCAGCAGCTTAGGGACTAGCGGGGGCAATGAGCAGTTCTTC.

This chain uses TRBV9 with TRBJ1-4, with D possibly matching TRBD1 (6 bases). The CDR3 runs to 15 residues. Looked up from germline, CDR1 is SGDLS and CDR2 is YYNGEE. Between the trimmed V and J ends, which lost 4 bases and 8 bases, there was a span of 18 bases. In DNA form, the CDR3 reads TGTGCCAGCAGCCTTTCCGGGACACAAGGCGAAAAACTGTTTTTT. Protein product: CASSLSGTQGEKLFF.

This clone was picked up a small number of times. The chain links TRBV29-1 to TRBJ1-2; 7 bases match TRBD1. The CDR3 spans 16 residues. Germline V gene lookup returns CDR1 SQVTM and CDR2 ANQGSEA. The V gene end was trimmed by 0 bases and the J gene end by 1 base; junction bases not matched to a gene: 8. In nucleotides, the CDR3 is TGCAGCGTTGAAGAGGATAGGGGGCTTTTTAACTATGGCTACACCTTC. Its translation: CSVEEDRGLFNYGYTF. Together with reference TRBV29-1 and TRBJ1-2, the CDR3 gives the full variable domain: SAVISQKPSRDICQRGTSLTIQCQVDSQVTMMFWYRQQPGQSLTLIATANQGSEATYESGFVIDKFPISRPNLTFSTLTVSNMSPEDSSIYLCSVEEDRGLFNYGYTFGSGTRLTVV.

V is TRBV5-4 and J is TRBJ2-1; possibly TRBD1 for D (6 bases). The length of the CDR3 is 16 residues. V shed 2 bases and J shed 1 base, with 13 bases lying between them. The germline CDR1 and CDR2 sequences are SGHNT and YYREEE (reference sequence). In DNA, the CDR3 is TGTGCCAGCAGCTTAGGGGGAGCAGGATCCTACAATGAGCAGTTCTTC. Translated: CASSLGGAGSYNEQFF.

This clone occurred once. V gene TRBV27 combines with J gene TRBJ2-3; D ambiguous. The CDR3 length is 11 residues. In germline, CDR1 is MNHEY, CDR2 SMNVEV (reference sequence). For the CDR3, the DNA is TGTGCAACTCTTGGTCCAGATACGCAGTATTTT. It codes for CATLGPDTQYF.

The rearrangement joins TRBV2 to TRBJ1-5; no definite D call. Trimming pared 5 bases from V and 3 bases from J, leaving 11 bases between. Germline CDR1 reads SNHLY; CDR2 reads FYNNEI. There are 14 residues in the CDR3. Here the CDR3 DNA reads TGTGCCAGCAGTAGAATAACTACCAATCAGCCCCAGCATTTT. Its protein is CASSRITTNQPQHF.

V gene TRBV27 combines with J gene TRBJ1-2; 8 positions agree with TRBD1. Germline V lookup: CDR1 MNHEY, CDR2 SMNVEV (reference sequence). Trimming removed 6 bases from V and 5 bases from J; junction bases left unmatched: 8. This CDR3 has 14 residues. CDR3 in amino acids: CASRDRAGLYGYTF. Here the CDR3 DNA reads TGTGCCAGCAGGGACAGGGCGGGTTTGTATGGCTACACCTTC.

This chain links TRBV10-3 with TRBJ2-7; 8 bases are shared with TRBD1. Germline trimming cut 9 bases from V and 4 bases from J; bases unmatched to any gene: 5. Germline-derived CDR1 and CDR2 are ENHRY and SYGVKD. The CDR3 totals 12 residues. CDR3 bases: TGTGCCATACAGGGGGGTGTATACGAGCAGTACTTC. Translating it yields CAIQGGVYEQYF.

DNA of the CDR3: TGTGCCAGCAGTTTATCTCGCAACAGCAACGAGCAGTACTTC. The encoded protein is CASSLSRNSNEQYF. The J gene is TRBJ2-7, the V gene TRBV27, with D unclear. CDR1 and CDR2 from the germline V gene are MNHEY and SMNVEV (reference sequence). The CDR3 runs 14 residues. V was trimmed by 0 bases and J by 5 bases, leaving 11 bases between them.

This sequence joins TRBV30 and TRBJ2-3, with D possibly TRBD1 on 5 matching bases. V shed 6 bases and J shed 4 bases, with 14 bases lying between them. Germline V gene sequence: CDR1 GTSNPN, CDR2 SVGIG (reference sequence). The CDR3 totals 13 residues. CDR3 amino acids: CACSQGPPDTQYF. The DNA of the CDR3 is TGTGCCTGCAGCCAGGGCCCCCCAGATACGCAGTATTTT.

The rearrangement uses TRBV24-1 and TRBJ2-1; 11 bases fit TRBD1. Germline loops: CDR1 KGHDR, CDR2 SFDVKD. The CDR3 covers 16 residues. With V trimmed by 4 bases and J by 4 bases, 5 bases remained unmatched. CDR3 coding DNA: TGTGCCACCAGTGAACCGGGACAGGGGGGTTACAATGAGCAGTTCTTC. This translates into CATSEPGQGGYNEQFF.

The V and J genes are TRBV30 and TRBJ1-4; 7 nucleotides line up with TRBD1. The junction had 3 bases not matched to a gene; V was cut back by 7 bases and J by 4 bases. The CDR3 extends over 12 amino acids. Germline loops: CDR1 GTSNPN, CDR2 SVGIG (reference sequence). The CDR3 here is CASGQINEKLFF. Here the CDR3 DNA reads TGTGCCTCGGGACAGATTAATGAAAAACTGTTTTTT.